This T cell receptor (beta chain) was sequenced during a study of blood T cell repertoires in COVID-19. On the study more broadly: The United States, Italy and Spain provided the acute and convalescent COVID-19 samples. T cells, B-cell-depleted T cells, or PBMCs provided the cDNA or gDNA that served as material.

Germline V gene sequence: CDR1 SSHAT, CDR2 FNYEAQ (reference sequence). V lost 5 bases, J lost 6 bases, and 6 bases stayed unmatched. This CDR3 has 14 amino acids. Under the authors' procedure: The assay estimated nucleated cells by amplifying reference gene primers. Measured with immunoSEQ multiplex PCR; TCRdb has only the in-frame clones, and not every one. V and J calls and clone size follow that table, whereas D and trimming were derived from the DNA. The profile shows about 360,000 clones, approximately 82% of them singletons. Input material: peripheral blood. This sequence joins TRBV7-7 and TRBJ2-3; 9 bases are a match to TRBD2. The clonotype was recovered from a young man with active or convalescent COVID-19. CDR3 in DNA: TGTGCCAGCAGCACAGGGACTAGCATGGATACGCAGTATTTT. It specifies CASSTGTSMDTQYF.